This T cell receptor beta chain came from a study of T cells after yellow fever vaccination. General study findings and limits: Few clonotypes appeared in both CD4 and CD8 compartments. Reappearing after the booster were most of the clones from primary vaccination (almost 97% CD4, approximately 86% CD8).

TCRdb re-called the 5' RACE reads through MiXCR, storing one row per CDR3 protein. The sample has around 550,000 distinct CDR3 sequences; 15% to 20% are singletons. Note on this clonotype: Antigen unknown.

The CDR3 contains 15 residues. Per the germline V gene, CDR1 is KGHDR and CDR2 is SFDVKD. Germline trimming cut 5 bases from V and 3 bases from J; bases unmatched to any gene: 5. Sequencing was performed on PBMCs, taken 15 days after the yellow fever booster vaccination. The rearrangement joins TRBV24-1 to TRBJ2-1; 8 nucleotides align to TRBD1. The sequence was obtained from a man aged 25 to 45 who received the YFV17D yellow fever vaccine. CDR3 residues: CATSGADRDYNEQFF. The CDR3 bases are TGTGCCACCAGTGGGGCGGACAGGGACTACAATGAGCAGTTCTTC.